Following are 5 T cell receptor beta chains from one sample sequenced in a study of blood T cell repertoires in COVID-19. The data were produced by immunoSEQ multiplex PCR, yet TCRdb's version contains in-frame clones alone and is incomplete. Among roughly 500,000 clones listed, roughly nine tenths were seen once. The sample comprised peripheral blood. The receptors were sampled from a young man with COVID-19, enrolled during active disease.

The chain carries TRBV6-5 and TRBJ2-2; 8 bases agree with TRBD2. The CDR3 contains 15 residues. Germline V CDR1 and CDR2: MNHEY, SVGAGI. J gave up 5 bases and V 9 bases, and 11 bases lay outside the gene matches. The chain's CDR3 is CASRSGGPNTGELFF. The CDR3, as DNA: TGTGCCAGTCGGAGCGGGGGACCAAATACCGGGGAGCTGTTTTTT.

This chain uses TRBV5-1 with TRBJ2-5; tentatively, D is TRBD1 (6 bases). Germline V gene lookup returns CDR1 SGHRS and CDR2 YFSETQ. The ends were cut back, 4 bases at V and 4 bases at J, with 20 bases in the middle. The CDR3 is 16 amino acids. In DNA form, the CDR3 reads TGCGCCAGCAGCAGGGGCAGGGGCGCTTCGCGAGAGACCCAGTACTTC. Its protein is CASSRGRGASRETQYF.

The table lists this clone with a few counts. The chain recombines TRBV7-9 with TRBJ2-7, with 7 bases fitting TRBD1. CDR3 length: 14 residues. The V segment lost 4 bases and the J segment 2 bases; nucleotides outside the gene matches: 5. Per germline, CDR1 SEHNR and CDR2 FQNEAQ (reference sequence). The CDR3 spells CASSSPTGPYEQYF. The CDR3 coding sequence is TGTGCCAGCAGCTCACCGACAGGGCCCTACGAGCAGTACTTC.

This clone showed up just a few times. V is TRBV6-2 or TRBV6-3 and J is TRBJ2-7, with a tentative D call TRBD1 (6 bases). Germline lookup yields CDR1 MNHEY and CDR2 SVGEGT. The CDR3 runs to 15 residues. Between the trimmed V and J ends, which lost 1 base and 0 bases, there was a span of 10 bases. The CDR3: CASSYLDSSSYEQYF. The CDR3 region has the DNA TGTGCCAGCAGTTACTTGGACAGCTCCTCCTACGAGCAGTACTTC.

This clone was found a few times. The chain links TRBV11-2 to TRBJ2-7, with 8 bases fitting TRBD2. CDR3 size: 15 residues. V lost 1 base, J lost 1 base, and 3 bases stayed unmatched. CDR1 is SGHAT, CDR2 FQNNGV, per germline. CDR3 sequence (DNA): TGTGCCAGCAGCTTAGTGCGGGGGGCTTCCTACGAGCAGTACTTC. Its translation is CASSLVRGASYEQYF.